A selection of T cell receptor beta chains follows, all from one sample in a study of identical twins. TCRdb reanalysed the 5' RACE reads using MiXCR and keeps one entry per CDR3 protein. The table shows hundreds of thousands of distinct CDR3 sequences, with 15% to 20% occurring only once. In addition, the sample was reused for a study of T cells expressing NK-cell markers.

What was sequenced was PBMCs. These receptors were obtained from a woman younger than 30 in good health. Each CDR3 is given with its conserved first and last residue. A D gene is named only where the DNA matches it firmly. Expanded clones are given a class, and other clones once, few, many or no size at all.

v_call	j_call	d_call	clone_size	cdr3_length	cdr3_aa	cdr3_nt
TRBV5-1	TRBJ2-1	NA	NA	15	CASSAQLDLNNEQFF	TGCGCCAGCAGCGCGCAATTGGACCTAAACAATGAGCAGTTCTTC
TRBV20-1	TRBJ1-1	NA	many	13	CSASQTERAEAFF	TGCAGTGCTAGCCAAACGGAGCGCGCTGAAGCTTTCTTT
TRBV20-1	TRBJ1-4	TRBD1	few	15	CSAGQGRGRNEKLFF	TGCAGTGCCGGACAGGGGAGGGGGCGGAATGAAAAACTGTTTTTT
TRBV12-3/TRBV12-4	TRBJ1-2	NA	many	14	CASSQGGSTYGYTF	TGTGCCAGCAGCCAAGGGGGGTCGACCTATGGCTACACCTTC
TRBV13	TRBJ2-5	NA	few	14	CASSHETEGETQYF	TGTGCCAGCAGCCACGAGACTGAGGGAGAGACCCAGTACTTC
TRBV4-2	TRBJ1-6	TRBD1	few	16	CASSQEQGARNSPLHF	TGTGCCAGCAGCCAGGAACAGGGGGCGAGGAATTCACCCCTCCACTTT
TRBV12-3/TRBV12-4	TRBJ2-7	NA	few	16	CASSFRVGGGSYEQYF	TGTGCCAGCAGTTTCCGGGTGGGAGGAGGGTCCTACGAGCAGTACTTC
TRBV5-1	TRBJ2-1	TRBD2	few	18	CASSSSPRRGGLLDEQFF	TGCGCCAGCAGCTCTTCCCCCCGGCGGGGGGGCTTGTTAGATGAGCAGTTCTTC
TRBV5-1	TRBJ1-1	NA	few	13	CASRGLSGTEAFF	TGCGCCAGCAGGGGGTTGTCCGGCACTGAAGCTTTCTTT
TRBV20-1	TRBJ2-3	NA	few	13	CSARDLKWDPLDF	TGCAGTGCTAGAGATCTGAAGTGGGACCCATTGGATTTT
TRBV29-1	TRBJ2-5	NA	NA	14	CSVPRGYSQETQYF	TGCAGCGTCCCTCGGGGGTATAGCCAAGAGACCCAGTACTTC
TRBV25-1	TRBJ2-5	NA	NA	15	CASTPLSAGEETQYF	TGTGCCAGCACTCCCCTCTCGGCAGGGGAAGAGACCCAGTACTTC
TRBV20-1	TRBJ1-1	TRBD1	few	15	CSAFPGGRLNTEAFF	TGCAGTGCTTTTCCAGGGGGACGGCTGAACACTGAAGCTTTCTTT
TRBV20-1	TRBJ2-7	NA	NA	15	CSARDHGGSSYEQYF	TGCAGTGCTAGAGATCACGGGGGTAGCTCCTACGAGCAGTACTTC
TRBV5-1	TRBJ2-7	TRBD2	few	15	CASSLVGGRAYEQYF	TGCGCCAGCAGCTTGGTAGGCGGGAGGGCCTACGAGCAGTACTTC
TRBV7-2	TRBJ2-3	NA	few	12	CASGTRTDTQYF	TGTGCCAGCGGTACTCGTACAGATACGCAGTATTTT
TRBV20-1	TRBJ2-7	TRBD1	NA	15	CSARTGTGKLYEQYF	TGCAGTGCTAGGACCGGGACAGGTAAACTCTACGAGCAGTACTTC
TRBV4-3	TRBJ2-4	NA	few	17	CASSQDREGLVGNIQYF	TGCGCCAGCAGCCAAGATCGAGAGGGGCTAGTTGGGAACATTCAGTACTTC